The 29 T cell receptor beta chains below come from one sample, sequenced in a study of blood T cell repertoires in COVID-19. Repertoires were generated with immunoSEQ multiplex PCR, while TCRdb's copy carries only in-frame clones and drops some. Of 200,000 to 300,000 clones listed, roughly 90% are singletons. Sequencing input: peripheral blood. Receptor source: a man aged 55 to 70 who had recovered from COVID-19.

The chain carries TRBV18 and TRBJ2-1, with 7 bases identical to TRBD2. The CDR3 is 14 amino acids. With 2 bases clipped from V and 10 bases from J, the junction kept 8 bases outside the gene matches. Germline V gene data show CDR1 as KGHSH and CDR2 as LQKENI. The CDR3 protein is CASSPFGGRGEQFF. The CDR3 nucleotides read TGTGCCAGCTCACCATTTGGTGGGAGGGGAGAGCAGTTCTTC.

This clone was counted between two and nine times. The chain has TRBV5-6 and TRBJ2-1, with D perhaps matching TRBD1 (6 bases). Trimming took off 7 bases at V and 5 bases at J, with 16 bases between the two ends. Germline V lookup: CDR1 SGHDT, CDR2 YYEEEE. CDR3 length: 14 residues. The CDR3 sequence is CASGGVGQDNEQFF. CDR3 nucleotides: TGTGCCAGCGGTGGGGTGGGACAAGACAATGAGCAGTTCTTC.

The J gene is TRBJ2-1, the V gene TRBV7-9; TRBD1 matches at 8 bases. Germline-derived CDR1 and CDR2 are SEHNR and FQNEAQ (reference sequence). V lost 1 base and J lost 2; bases outside the gene matches: 4. The length of the CDR3 is 16 residues. Here the CDR3 reads CASSLGTGNPYNEQFF. The CDR3 nucleotides read TGTGCCAGCAGCTTAGGGACAGGGAACCCCTACAATGAGCAGTTCTTC.

The rearrangement joins TRBV5-1 to TRBJ1-4; tentative D call: TRBD1 (5 bases). Trimming stripped 7 bases from V and 0 bases from J, with 10 bases between. Germline CDR1 reads SGHRS; CDR2 reads YFSETQ. This CDR3 is built from 14 residues. The CDR3 DNA reads as TGCGCCAGCCAGAAACAGGCAACTAATGAAAAACTGTTTTTT. Its translation is CASQKQATNEKLFF.

V gene TRBV5-4 combines with J gene TRBJ1-4, with D maybe TRBD1 (6 bases). From germline, CDR1 is SGHNT and CDR2 YYREEE (reference sequence). With 1 base removed from V and 2 bases from J, the gap between germline ends came to 12 bases. The CDR3 runs to 16 residues. The chain's CDR3 is CASSLPGASTNEKLFF. In DNA, the CDR3 is TGTGCCAGCAGCTTGCCAGGGGCCTCGACTAATGAAAAACTGTTTTTT. The complete variable domain, with remaining parts taken from reference TRBV5-4 and TRBJ1-4, reads ETGVTQSPTHLIKTRGQQVTLRCSSQSGHNTVSWYQQALGQGPQFIFQYYREEENGRGNFPPRFSGLQFPNYSSELNVNALELDDSALYLCASSLPGASTNEKLFFGSGTQLSVL.

V and J are TRBV25-1 and TRBJ1-6; 9 nucleotides match TRBD1. Per the germline V gene, CDR1 is MGHDK and CDR2 is SYGVNS. The ends lost 5 bases at V and 5 bases at J; junction bases unmatched: 7. The CDR3 spans 16 residues. The CDR3 nucleotides are TGTGCCAGCAGTAACCGGAGACAGGGGGATAATTCACCCCTCCACTTT. Encoded protein: CASSNRRQGDNSPLHF.

In its sample, this clone was seen once. This chain connects TRBV5-4 to TRBJ2-5; D is unresolved. The V gene's germline CDR1 is SGHNT and CDR2 YYREEE (reference sequence). V gave up 0 bases and J gave up 2 bases, with 8 bases separating them. This CDR3 region has 14 residues. The CDR3 region has the DNA TGTGCCAGCAGCTTGGCCAGAGGACAAGAGACCCAGTACTTC. Protein sequence: CASSLARGQETQYF. Drawing the rest from reference TRBV5-4 and TRBJ2-5, the complete variable domain is ETGVTQSPTHLIKTRGQQVTLRCSSQSGHNTVSWYQQALGQGPQFIFQYYREEENGRGNFPPRFSGLQFPNYSSELNVNALELDDSALYLCASSLARGQETQYFGPGTRLLVL.

The rearrangement uses TRBV6-6 and TRBJ2-2; D is unclear. CDR1 is MNHNY, CDR2 SVGAGI, per germline (reference sequence). The CDR3 is 15 amino acids. V lost 2 bases and J lost 6, with 13 bases in between. The CDR3 loop reads CASSYANTGSGELFF. The CDR3 DNA is TGTGCCAGCAGTTACGCCAACACCGGGTCCGGGGAGCTGTTTTTT.

The chain links TRBV24-1 to TRBJ2-7; the D gene is possibly TRBD2 (6 bases). The V end lost 4 bases, the J end lost 2 bases, and 17 bases lay between the germline ends. The CDR3 is 16 amino acids. In germline, CDR1 is KGHDR, CDR2 SFDVKD. The CDR3 region has the DNA TGTGCCACCAGTGACTGGCGGGGAACCCTAACCTACGAGCAGTACTTC. This sequence encodes CATSDWRGTLTYEQYF.

J is TRBJ1-1 and V is TRBV9; 7 nucleotides line up with TRBD1. The CDR3 runs 15 residues. Unmatched junction bases numbered 7, after V lost 4 bases and J lost 1 base. Per the germline V gene, CDR1 is SGDLS and CDR2 is YYNGEE. The CDR3 here is CASSPPTGTNTEAFF. For the CDR3, the DNA is TGTGCCAGCAGCCCGCCGACAGGGACGAACACTGAAGCTTTCTTT.

This chain joins TRBV7-6 and TRBJ2-1, with D uncertain. The CDR3 extends over 16 amino acids. Germline loops: CDR1 SGHVS, CDR2 FNYEAQ. Between the trimmed V and J ends, which lost 2 bases and 7 bases, there was a span of 18 bases. The CDR3 loop reads CASSLQTRSLANEQFF. The CDR3 nucleotides are TGTGCCAGCAGCTTACAGACTCGGTCCCTGGCAAATGAGCAGTTCTTC.

The rearrangement uses TRBV7-8 and TRBJ2-1; tentative D call: TRBD1 (6 bases). This CDR3 is 16 amino acids long. The germline CDR1 and CDR2 sequences are SGHVS and FQNEAQ. V lost 1 base to trimming and J lost 3 bases, with 13 bases between them. CDR3 sequence (DNA): TGTGCCAGCAGCTTAGGGTACAGGGTGAACTACAATGAGCAGTTCTTC. Translation gives CASSLGYRVNYNEQFF. Variable domain in full (rest from reference TRBV7-8 and TRBJ2-1): GAGVSQSPRYKVAKRGQDVALRCDPISGHVSLFWYQQALGQGPEFLTYFQNEAQLDKSGLPSDRFFAERPEGSVSTLKIQRTQQEDSAVYLCASSLGYRVNYNEQFFGPGTRLTVL.

The chain combines TRBV11-3 with TRBJ2-4, with 9 bases identical to TRBD1. CDR3 length: 15 residues. V shed 5 bases, J shed 5 bases, and the junction held 7 bases outside the gene matches. Per the germline V gene, CDR1 is SGHNT and CDR2 is YENEEA. CDR3 sequence: CASSPGDRDQNIQYF. In DNA, the CDR3 is TGTGCCAGCAGCCCGGGGGACAGGGATCAAAACATTCAGTACTTC.

The table lists this clone with a count of one. This chain uses TRBV2 with TRBJ2-5; 7 nucleotides line up with TRBD2. J was trimmed by 5 bases and V by 7 bases; bases with no gene match: 13. This CDR3 spans 15 amino acids. Germline-derived CDR1 and CDR2 are SNHLY and FYNNEI. The CDR3 DNA reads as TGTGCCAGCAACGTGCCTCCTGGCGGGGGTGAGACCCAGTACTTC. Protein sequence: CASNVPPGGGETQYF.

The chain is built from TRBV12-3 or TRBV12-4 and TRBJ1-1; D uncertain. The CDR3 runs to 13 residues. The ends were cut back, 3 bases at V and 5 bases at J, with 10 bases in the middle. CDR3 sequence reads: CASSFGVGTEAFF. In nucleotides, the CDR3 is TGTGCCAGCAGTTTTGGTGTCGGGACTGAAGCTTTCTTT.

V gene TRBV11-2 combines with J gene TRBJ2-3; 7 bases align to TRBD1. Looked up from germline, CDR1 is SGHAT and CDR2 is FQNNGV. The CDR3 runs 13 residues. V was pared by 6 bases and J by 3 bases, with 3 bases of the junction left unmatched. The DNA for the CDR3 is TGTGCCAGCAGGAACAGGGGTACAGATACGCAGTATTTT. The encoded protein is CASRNRGTDTQYF.

CDR3 loop: CASSQERALYNSPLHF. As DNA, the CDR3 is TGTGCCAGCAGCCAAGAGCGGGCCCTCTATAATTCACCCCTCCACTTT. The V and J genes are TRBV4-2 and TRBJ1-6; D unresolved. CDR3 size: 16 residues. CDR1 and CDR2 from the germline V gene are LGHNA and YNFKEQ. V lost 0 bases and J lost 3, with 9 bases in between.

The V and J genes are TRBV7-2 and TRBJ2-3, with 8 bases fitting TRBD2. The V gene's germline CDR1 is SGHTA and CDR2 FQGNSA. The CDR3 spans 17 residues. J lost 2 bases, V lost 5 bases, and 12 bases had no gene match. For the CDR3, the DNA is TGTGCCAGCAGCCTAGTTGATGGCGGGGGGTACACAGATACGCAGTATTTT. It encodes CASSLVDGGGYTDTQYF.

The table lists this clone with a count of one. V usage is TRBV11-2 and J usage is TRBJ2-5; D is unresolved. This CDR3 has 12 residues. The V end lost 8 bases, the J end lost 2 bases, and 9 bases lay between the germline ends. Germline CDR1 and CDR2: SGHAT and FQNNGV. CDR3 region: CASAQAQETQYF. The CDR3 region has the DNA TGTGCCAGCGCTCAGGCACAAGAGACCCAGTACTTC.

The rearrangement uses TRBV27 and TRBJ2-7; 7 bases fit TRBD1. CDR1 is MNHEY and CDR2 is SMNVEV in the germline V gene (reference sequence). The CDR3 runs 13 residues. V lost 3 bases to trimming and J lost 5 bases; unmatched junction nucleotides: 4. DNA for the CDR3: TGTGCCAGCAGTTTGACAGGGTCCCACGAGCAGTACTTC. It specifies CASSLTGSHEQYF.

The genes are TRBV9 and TRBJ2-3, with D hard to call. This CDR3 has 15 amino acids. Deletions cut 0 bases from V and 3 bases from J, with 11 bases between. Germline V lookup: CDR1 SGDLS, CDR2 YYNGEE. This chain's CDR3 is CASSVASGGTDTQYF. CDR3 coding DNA: TGTGCCAGCAGCGTAGCTAGTGGCGGAACAGATACGCAGTATTTT.

V usage is TRBV19 and J usage is TRBJ2-1, with TRBD2 matching over 9 bases. The CDR3 runs to 16 residues. Germline lookup yields CDR1 LNHDA and CDR2 SQIVND (reference sequence). Trimming cost V 1 base and J 6 bases; bases outside gene matches: 7. This CDR3 reads CASSIGGTSFGNEQFF. The DNA for the CDR3 is TGTGCCAGTAGTATAGGTGGGACTAGCTTCGGCAATGAGCAGTTCTTC.

This clone occurred once. The genes are TRBV9 and TRBJ1-3, with D possibly matching TRBD1 (6 bases). Germline assignment: CDR1 SGDLS and CDR2 YYNGEE. The germline V and J ends were trimmed by 4 bases and 0 bases, with 14 bases remaining between them. CDR3 size: 16 residues. The CDR3 sequence is CASSPTTGSSGNTIYF. The CDR3, as DNA: TGTGCCAGCAGCCCAACGACAGGAAGCTCTGGAAACACCATATATTTT.

The chain carries TRBV19 and TRBJ2-1, with 9 positions matching TRBD1. Germline V CDR1 and CDR2: LNHDA, SQIVND (reference sequence). The CDR3 is made up of 16 amino acids. The ends lost 6 bases at V and 0 bases at J; junction bases unmatched: 6. CDR3 nucleotides: TGTGCCAGTAGCAGGGGACAGGGCGCCTCCTACAATGAGCAGTTCTTC. Protein product: CASSRGQGASYNEQFF.

The chain is built from TRBV7-2 and TRBJ1-4; D may be TRBD1 (5 bases). This CDR3 has 13 residues. V dropped 2 bases and J dropped 8 bases, with 9 bases sitting between them. Germline values: CDR1 SGHTA, CDR2 FQGNSA. Here the CDR3 reads CASSLYGAEKLFF. The CDR3 nucleotides read TGTGCCAGCAGCTTATATGGGGCGGAAAAACTGTTTTTT.

V usage is TRBV5-4 and J usage is TRBJ2-3; D ambiguous. The germline gives CDR1 SGHNT, CDR2 YYREEE (reference sequence). Trimming pared 0 bases from V and 4 bases from J, leaving 12 bases between. The CDR3 consists of 15 residues. The CDR3 protein is CASSLDQRRADTQYF. The CDR3 bases are TGTGCCAGCAGCTTGGACCAGCGACGCGCAGATACGCAGTATTTT.

The J gene is TRBJ1-2, the V gene TRBV7-9, with a weak D call TRBD1 (5 bases). Germline loops: CDR1 SEHNR, CDR2 FQNEAQ (reference sequence). The CDR3 is 14 residues long. The germline V and J ends were trimmed by 1 base and 3 bases, with 9 bases remaining between them. CDR3 nucleotide sequence: TGTGCCAGCAGCTTAGAATGGGGGGACTATGGCTACACCTTC. Its translation is CASSLEWGDYGYTF.

The chain uses TRBV11-1 and TRBJ2-2, with D tentatively TRBD2 (5 bases). The V end was cut by 2 bases, the J end by 4 bases, with 14 bases between. CDR1 is SGHAT, CDR2 FQDESV, per germline (reference sequence). The CDR3 is made up of 16 amino acids. The CDR3 sequence is CASSLFSSGGTGELFF. DNA for the CDR3: TGTGCCAGCAGCTTATTCTCGTCAGGAGGCACCGGGGAGCTGTTTTTT.

The sample holds one count of this clone. This chain uses TRBV12-3 or TRBV12-4 with TRBJ2-7, with a tentative D call TRBD2 (7 bases). The CDR3 extends over 13 amino acids. V was trimmed by 6 bases and J by 3 bases, leaving 12 bases between them. CDR3 protein: CASRGGGLYEQYF. The CDR3 DNA sequence: TGTGCCAGCAGAGGGGGGGGTCTCTACGAGCAGTACTTC.